This T cell receptor (beta chain) originates from a study of control samples from healthy donors and cancer patients. This CDR3 spans 16 amino acids. CDR1 is SGDLS and CDR2 is YYNGEE in the germline V gene. Only in-frame clones appear in the TCRdb table, and some are missing; sequencing was by immunoSEQ multiplex PCR. The table lists over 7,500 clones, 91% of them singletons, with nearly 20% in the top ten. Concerning this clone itself: One junction end disagrees with the germline gene, perhaps due to a read error.

The V gene is TRBV9, the J gene TRBJ2-3, with unresolved D. The DNA end lines up better with TRBJ1-5; the J call may be wrong. Sequenced: PBMCs. This TCR derives from a man aged 55 to 70 with colorectal cancer. The CDR3 DNA reads as TGTCCCAGCAGCGTAGGGCTTGAGGAGGCCCCAGATACGCAGCATTTT. This gives the protein CPSSVGLEEAPDTQHF.